This T cell receptor (beta chain) is drawn from a study of blood T cell repertoires in COVID-19. Study summary: Sites across the United States, Italy and Spain contributed samples from acute and convalescent COVID-19.

Profiling relied on immunoSEQ multiplex PCR, and the TCRdb table lists in-frame clones only, not all of them. This sample yields about 200,000 clones, of which 70% to 85% are seen a single time; roughly an eighth belongs to the top ten. The sequenced material came from peripheral blood. This clonotype was obtained from a human donor in a cohort sampled during active COVID-19.

The CDR3 region is CASSEGQAGIYEQYF. The CDR3 nucleotides are TGTGCCAGCAGTGAGGGGCAGGCGGGAATCTACGAGCAGTACTTC. The chain employs TRBV28 and TRBJ2-7; tentatively, D is TRBD2 (6 bases). Deletions cut 5 bases from V and 3 bases from J, with 17 bases between. The length of the CDR3 is 15 residues. Germline CDR1 and CDR2: MDHEN and SYDVKM.